This T cell receptor (beta chain) was identified in a study of blood T cell repertoires in COVID-19. Libraries were prepared by immunoSEQ multiplex PCR; TCRdb keeps only in-frame clonotypes and omits some of them. Of roughly 200,000 clones listed, 88% were seen once; the top ten hold around 1.5%. Sample: peripheral blood. The sequence derives from a man between 18 and 29 years old with active or convalescent COVID-19.

CDR3 nucleotides: TGTGCCAGCAGCCAACGACAGAACACCGGGGAGCTGTTTTTT. Encoded protein: CASSQRQNTGELFF. The rearrangement uses TRBV3-1 (or the pseudogene TRBV3-2) and TRBJ2-2; D is unresolved. The V end was cut by 2 bases, the J end by 1 base, with 5 bases between. Per germline, CDR1 LGHDT and CDR2 YNNKEL (reference sequence). The CDR3 length is 14 residues.